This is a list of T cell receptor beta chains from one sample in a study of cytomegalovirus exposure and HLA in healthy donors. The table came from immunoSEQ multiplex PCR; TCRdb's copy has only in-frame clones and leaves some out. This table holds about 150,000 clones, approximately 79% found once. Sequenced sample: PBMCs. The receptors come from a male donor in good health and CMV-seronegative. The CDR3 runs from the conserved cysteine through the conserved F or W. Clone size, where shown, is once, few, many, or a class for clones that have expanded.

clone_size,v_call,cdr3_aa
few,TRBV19,CASSIDHSTEAFF
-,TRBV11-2,CASSLSIHEQYF
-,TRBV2,CASSDRETQYF
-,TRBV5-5,CASSLELDLAIGYEQYF
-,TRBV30,CAWQGGGRDSYEQYF
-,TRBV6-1,CASSVPRWQGGYEQYF
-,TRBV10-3,CAISGSGTVTEAFF
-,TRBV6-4,CASSETASGANVLTF
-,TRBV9,CASSVGVNPFSEQYF
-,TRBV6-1,CASSGAHSPLHF
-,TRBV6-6,CASNLRDREEQYF
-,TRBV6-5,CASSYGQGKGETQYF
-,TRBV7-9,CASSRTETEAFF
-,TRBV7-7,CASSLERVGEQFF
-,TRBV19,CASSRMAGVSYNEQFF
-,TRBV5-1,CASSPGQGVSNEKLFF
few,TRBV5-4,CASSFMRAYNEQFF
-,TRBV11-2,CASSHGDRAFDEQFF
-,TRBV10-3,CAISESTAAQETQYF
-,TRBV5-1,CASSPASSSPGEQYF
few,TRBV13,CASSPEPGANTEAFF
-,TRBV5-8,CASTPGQYTSQETQYF
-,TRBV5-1,CASSLDEGGGTEAFF
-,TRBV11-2,CASSLFLGTGLNTEAFF
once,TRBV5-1,CASSLGAITDTQYF
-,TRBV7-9,CASSLQGGLGQPQHF
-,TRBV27,CASSYSSNYGYTF
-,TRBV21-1,CASRSGYEQYF
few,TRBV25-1,CASSETRDRVFF